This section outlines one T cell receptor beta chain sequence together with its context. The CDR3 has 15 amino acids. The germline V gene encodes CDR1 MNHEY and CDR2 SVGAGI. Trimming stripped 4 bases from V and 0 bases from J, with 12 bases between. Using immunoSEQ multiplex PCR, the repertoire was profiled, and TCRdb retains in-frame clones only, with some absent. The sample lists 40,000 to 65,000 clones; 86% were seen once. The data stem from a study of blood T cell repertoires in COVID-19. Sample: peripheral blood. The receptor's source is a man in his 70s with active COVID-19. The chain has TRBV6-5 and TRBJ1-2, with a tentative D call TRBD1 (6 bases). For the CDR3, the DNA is TGTGCCAGCAGTTTAGGGGGAAGGTCTAACTATGGCTACACCTTC. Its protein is CASSLGGRSNYGYTF.